Presented here are 32 T cell receptor beta chains from one specimen sequenced in a study of cytomegalovirus exposure and HLA in healthy donors. In the PCR, 60 Vbeta and 13 Jbeta primers were used. The assay was immunoSEQ multiplex PCR, and TCRdb's table has in-frame clones only and misses some. This sample yields about 130,000 clones, of which 80% are seen a single time; approximately 10% belongs to the top ten. The specimen sequenced was PBMCs. The receptors were sampled from a man aged 30-40 years in good health and CMV-seropositive.

CDR3 in amino acids: CASSPDPSGGTQYF. The CDR3 DNA sequence: TGTGCCAGCAGCCCGGATCCGTCGGGAGGGACCCAGTACTTC. The chain recombines TRBV14 with TRBJ2-5; 7 nucleotides agree with TRBD2. The CDR3 extends over 14 amino acids. Germline V gene sequence: CDR1 SGHDN, CDR2 FVKESK. Losses at the gene ends were 4 bases for V and 7 bases for J; bases not matched to a gene: 9.

This clone was detected only a few times. The chain couples TRBV6-1 to TRBJ1-3; possibly TRBD1 for D (5 bases). The V gene lost 2 bases and the J gene lost 2 bases, with 10 bases spanning the gap. Germline V lookup: CDR1 MNHNS, CDR2 SASEGT. The CDR3 extends over 15 amino acids. The CDR3 DNA is TGTGCCAGCAGTGAATACCAGGGTACTGGAAACACCATATATTTT. It encodes CASSEYQGTGNTIYF.

The V call is TRBV19, the J call TRBJ2-6, with D perhaps TRBD2 (5 bases). V dropped 4 bases and J dropped 3 bases, with 10 bases sitting between them. In germline, CDR1 is LNHDA, CDR2 SQIVND (reference sequence). The CDR3 spans 15 residues. The CDR3 protein is CASSRGGFGANVLTF. The CDR3 DNA reads TGTGCCAGTAGTAGAGGCGGGTTTGGGGCCAACGTCCTGACTTTC.

The chain is built from TRBV4-1 and TRBJ1-2; TRBD1 matches 9 bases. CDR3 length equals 15 residues. The junction had 6 bases not matched to a gene; V was cut back by 4 bases and J by 3 bases. The germline gives CDR1 MGHRA, CDR2 YSYEKL. CDR3 sequence: CASSPRQGVHYGYTF. CDR3 nucleotides: TGCGCCAGCAGCCCCCGACAGGGGGTTCACTATGGCTACACCTTC.

A few counts support this clone. The chain couples TRBV7-9 to TRBJ1-1, with D possibly TRBD1 on 6 matching bases. V was shortened by 4 bases and J by 4 bases, with 19 bases between the two germline ends. Looked up from germline, CDR1 is SEHNR and CDR2 is FQNEAQ (reference sequence). CDR3 length: 16 residues. The CDR3 DNA reads as TGTGCCAGCAGCTCCTTCACAGGGCTTCGGGTCACTGAAGCTTTCTTT. Its translation: CASSSFTGLRVTEAFF.

V is TRBV2 and J is TRBJ2-5; 11 nucleotides match TRBD2. Germline trimming cut 0 bases from V and 5 bases from J; bases unmatched to any gene: 11. Germline V gives CDR1 SNHLY, CDR2 FYNNEI. CDR3 length: 18 amino acids. Here the CDR3 reads CASSEARGSGGARETQYF. CDR3 sequence (DNA): TGTGCCAGCAGTGAAGCTAGGGGTAGCGGGGGGGCCCGGGAGACCCAGTACTTC. Together with reference TRBV2 and TRBJ2-5, the CDR3 gives the full variable domain: EPEVTQTPSHQVTQMGQEVILRCVPISNHLYFYWYRQILGQKVEFLVSFYNNEISEKSEIFDDQFSVERPDGSNFTLKIRSTKLEDSAMYFCASSEARGSGGARETQYFGPGTRLLVL.

This chain connects TRBV23-1 to TRBJ2-6; TRBD1 is a possible D gene (5 bases). TRBV23-1 carries the ORF label, with uncertain function. V was pared by 4 bases and J by 11 bases, with 18 bases between. The CDR3 covers 15 residues. The CDR3 DNA is TGCGCCAGCAGTCCATCACAGGATTTCCTACACGTCCTGACTTTC. Its translation is CASSPSQDFLHVLTF.

This clone showed up just once. The rearrangement uses TRBV5-4 and TRBJ2-3, with TRBD1 matching 8 bases. V shed 4 bases, J shed 2 bases, and the junction held 3 bases outside the gene matches. CDR3 size: 14 residues. Germline V lookup: CDR1 SGHNT, CDR2 YYREEE (reference sequence). In DNA, the CDR3 is TGTGCCAGCAGCCAACAGGGGGTCACAGATACGCAGTATTTT. Residues: CASSQQGVTDTQYF.

This clone was seen once. The CDR3 here is CASSGAGDENTEAFF. CDR3 coding DNA: TGTGCCAGCAGTGGGGCAGGGGACGAGAACACTGAAGCTTTCTTT. The chain links TRBV2 to TRBJ1-1; TRBD1 is a possible D gene (6 bases). Germline V CDR1 and CDR2: SNHLY, FYNNEI. The CDR3 contains 15 residues. Trimming removed 4 bases at V and 1 base at J, with 13 bases between.

This rearrangement joins TRBV19 to TRBJ2-5; maybe TRBD1 (5 bases). CDR1 and CDR2 (germline): LNHDA, SQIVND (reference sequence). The CDR3 contains 13 residues. The V and J ends lost 5 bases and 4 bases respectively, with 11 bases between them. CDR3 DNA sequence: TGTGCCAGTAGTGTACAGGTAGGAGAGACCCAGTACTTC. Translated, it gives CASSVQVGETQYF.

A note on this clone: In the same sample, other DNA sequences code for this CDR3. V gene TRBV4-1 combines with J gene TRBJ2-3, with TRBD1 matching over 7 bases. The V and J ends lost 4 bases and 1 base, in that order; junction bases with no gene match: 2. Germline V gene sequence: CDR1 MGHRA, CDR2 YSYEKL. This CDR3 region has 14 residues. This chain's CDR3 is CASSPGQGTDTQYF. CDR3 nucleotide sequence: TGCGCCAGCAGCCCTGGACAGGGCACAGATACGCAGTATTTT.

The chain carries TRBV29-1 and TRBJ1-1, with a possible D match to TRBD1 (6 bases). Germline V gene sequence: CDR1 SQVTM, CDR2 ANQGSEA. The V gene lost 6 bases and the J gene lost 0 bases, with 14 bases spanning the gap. This CDR3 contains 14 residues. In DNA form, the CDR3 reads TGCAGCGTAGAGAGGGGGGGGGTGAACACTGAAGCTTTCTTT. It codes for CSVERGGVNTEAFF.

The chain is built from TRBV5-1 and TRBJ1-2, with a possible D match to TRBD1 (6 bases). Germline values: CDR1 SGHRS, CDR2 YFSETQ. Trimming shortened V by 2 bases and J by 3 bases, and 14 bases separated the two germline ends. The CDR3 is 15 residues long. Here the CDR3 DNA reads TGCGCCAGCAGCTTACGAGCGGGGGCCGACTATGGCTACACCTTC. This encodes CASSLRAGADYGYTF.

The sample holds one count of this clone. Other DNA sequences in this specimen translate into the identical CDR3. The genes are TRBV2 and TRBJ1-6, with TRBD1 as a possible D gene (6 bases). V was shortened by 6 bases and J by 0 bases, with 12 bases between the two germline ends. The V gene's germline CDR1 is SNHLY and CDR2 FYNNEI. This CDR3 has 16 amino acids. As DNA, the CDR3 is TGTGCCAGCAGAGGCACAGGGAGCTCCTATAATTCACCCCTCCACTTT. This gives the protein CASRGTGSSYNSPLHF.

The chain links TRBV27 to TRBJ1-4, with TRBD1 matching 7 bases. V shed 4 bases, J shed 3 bases, and the junction held 8 bases outside the gene matches. Germline V gene sequence: CDR1 MNHEY, CDR2 SMNVEV (reference sequence). This CDR3 is built from 16 residues. The CDR3 bases are TGTGCCAGCAGTTCCCGACAGGGCGGCCCTAATGAAAAACTGTTTTTT. The encoded protein is CASSSRQGGPNEKLFF.

The chain links TRBV5-6 to TRBJ2-7, with 8 bases matching TRBD1. V shed 0 bases, J shed 6 bases, and the junction held 5 bases outside the gene matches. The CDR3 consists of 14 residues. Germline values: CDR1 SGHDT, CDR2 YYEEEE. The DNA for the CDR3 is TGTGCCAGCAGCTTGGGGACAGGGATCGGCGAGCAGTACTTC. It encodes CASSLGTGIGEQYF.

A few counts support this clone. This chain uses TRBV5-5 with TRBJ1-5; TRBD1 might be the D (6 bases). Germline lookup yields CDR1 SGHKS and CDR2 YYEKEE (reference sequence). Trimming removed 0 bases at V and 7 bases at J, with 8 bases between. The CDR3 loop spans 13 amino acids. DNA for the CDR3: TGTGCCAGCAGCTTGGGTGGGGGCCAGCCCCAGCATTTT. It translates to CASSLGGGQPQHF.

This chain joins TRBV6-5 and TRBJ2-7; TRBD1 is a possible D gene (6 bases). From germline, CDR1 is MNHEY and CDR2 SVGAGI. V was shortened by 2 bases and J by 2 bases, with 13 bases between the two germline ends. The CDR3 contains 15 residues. The CDR3 sequence: CASSYTDSLAYEQYF. Here the CDR3 DNA reads TGTGCCAGCAGTTACACGGACAGTTTGGCCTACGAGCAGTACTTC.

The CDR3 reads CASSAEGQLQETQYF. The CDR3 DNA follows: TGTGCCAGCAGCGCCGAGGGACAGCTTCAAGAGACCCAGTACTTC. The V gene is TRBV7-8, the J gene TRBJ2-5; TRBD1 aligns across 7 bases. From germline, CDR1 is SGHVS and CDR2 FQNEAQ. With V trimmed by 5 bases and J by 2 bases, 8 bases remained unmatched. The length of the CDR3 is 15 residues.

J is TRBJ1-2 and V is TRBV27, with 10 bases matching TRBD1. Germline V gives CDR1 MNHEY, CDR2 SMNVEV (reference sequence). The V and J ends lost 5 bases and 7 bases, in that order; junction bases with no gene match: 7. The CDR3 extends over 14 amino acids. This CDR3 is CASSRTGGEGGYTF. The CDR3 region has the DNA TGTGCCAGCAGTCGGACAGGGGGGGAAGGTGGCTACACCTTC.

This chain joins TRBV7-8 and TRBJ2-7, with a possible D match to TRBD1 (6 bases). Trimming removed 6 bases from V and 2 bases from J, with 14 bases in between. Germline lookup yields CDR1 SGHVS and CDR2 FQNEAQ. The CDR3 runs 14 residues. Written as DNA, the CDR3 is TGTGCCAGCAGTCAGACAGGCGTAACCTACGAGCAGTACTTC. Encoded protein: CASSQTGVTYEQYF.

J is TRBJ1-4 and V is TRBV5-6; 10 bases fit TRBD1. The CDR3 spans 14 residues. Trimming removed 4 bases from V and 12 bases from J; junction bases left unmatched: 9. CDR1 is SGHDT, CDR2 YYEEEE, per germline. The CDR3: CASSQTGGLSELFF. CDR3 sequence (DNA): TGTGCCAGCAGCCAGACAGGGGGCTTGAGTGAACTGTTTTTT.

This clone was observed a few times. The chain couples TRBV7-6 to TRBJ1-3; TRBD1 aligns across 7 bases. Germline V gives CDR1 SGHVS, CDR2 FNYEAQ. With V trimmed by 2 bases and J by 11 bases, 12 bases remained unmatched. This CDR3 is 15 amino acids long. The CDR3 DNA follows: TGTGCCAGCAGCTTAATGCAGGGGGGTGTCGCAGCCATATATTTT. Translation: CASSLMQGGVAAIYF.

CDR3 in amino acids: CASGLRDSRRNTEAFF. The CDR3 nucleotides read TGTGCTAGTGGACTCAGGGACAGCCGGAGGAACACTGAAGCTTTCTTT. The gene calls are TRBV12-5 and TRBJ1-1; the match to TRBD1 covers 7 bases. The junction had 11 bases not matched to a gene; V was cut back by 6 bases and J by 1 base. The CDR3 loop spans 16 amino acids. Germline V gene data show CDR1 as LGHNT and CDR2 as FRNRAP.

Details on this clone: Its ends do not fully match the called genes, so a read error is possible. V usage is TRBV10-3 and J usage is TRBJ1-3; the D gene is possibly TRBD1 (6 bases). The CDR3 covers 12 residues. In germline, CDR1 is ENHRY, CDR2 SYGVKD. The CDR3: CAISELRQEALF. For the CDR3, the DNA is TGTGCCATCAGTGAGTTACGACAGGAGGCCCTTTTT.

The chain carries TRBV27 and TRBJ1-2; TRBD1 matches 7 bases. CDR3 length: 17 amino acids. Looked up from germline, CDR1 is MNHEY and CDR2 is SMNVEV (reference sequence). V shed 3 bases and J 2 bases; nucleotides not matched to a gene: 12. Here the CDR3 reads CASSFDGDSSYNYGYTF. The CDR3 DNA reads as TGTGCCAGCAGTTTTGACGGGGACAGCTCCTACAACTATGGCTACACCTTC.

The rearrangement joins TRBV9 to TRBJ1-3, with D unresolved. Germline CDR1 reads SGDLS; CDR2 reads YYNGEE. Trimming cost V 0 bases and J 3 bases, with 7 bases left between them. This CDR3 is 14 amino acids long. DNA for the CDR3: TGTGCCAGCAGCGTAGATCTGTTTGGAAACACCATATATTTT. Amino acids: CASSVDLFGNTIYF.

Turning to this clone: The junction departs from germline at one end; a sequencing error may be responsible. Different DNA sequences within this sample yield the same CDR3. V usage is TRBV10-1 and J usage is TRBJ2-2, with D possibly being TRBD2 (6 bases). Germline-derived CDR1 and CDR2 are WNHNN and SYGVQD (reference sequence). The CDR3 runs to 17 residues. CDR3 sequence: CASSESYGGADTGELFF. The CDR3 bases are TGCGCCAGCAGCGAGTCCTATGGCGGGGCGGACACCGGGGAGCTGTTTTTT.

The chain has TRBV2 and TRBJ1-2; D is possibly TRBD1 (5 bases). V lost 3 bases and J 5 bases, leaving 22 bases between the germline ends. Germline CDR1 reads SNHLY; CDR2 reads FYNNEI. The CDR3 runs 17 residues. Here the CDR3 DNA reads TGTGCCAGCAGTGACTCTTCAGGGTGGGGCGACGAGTATGGCTACACCTTC. It encodes CASSDSSGWGDEYGYTF.

The chain joins TRBV18 to TRBJ2-7; a possible D gene is TRBD1 (5 bases). The CDR3 consists of 13 residues. Germline V lookup: CDR1 KGHSH, CDR2 LQKENI. V lost 5 bases and J lost 6, with 14 bases in between. The CDR3 is CASSILPQGEQYF. The CDR3 DNA reads TGTGCCAGCTCAATCCTCCCTCAGGGCGAGCAGTACTTC.

The CDR3 loop is CASIRTRSTDTQYF. As DNA, the CDR3 is TGTGCCAGCATTCGGACACGGAGCACAGATACGCAGTATTTT. The chain uses TRBV2 and TRBJ2-3; D might be TRBD1 (5 bases). The ends were cut back, 7 bases at V and 0 bases at J, with 11 bases in the middle. This CDR3 has 14 residues. Germline V gene data show CDR1 as SNHLY and CDR2 as FYNNEI.

The V gene is TRBV5-6, the J gene TRBJ1-2; D is undetermined. Germline V gives CDR1 SGHDT, CDR2 YYEEEE. V lost 6 bases and J 6 bases, leaving 15 bases between the germline ends. CDR3 length equals 13 residues. CDR3 DNA: TGTGCCAGCACCATTTACTGGCAGGATGGCTACACCTTC. Its protein is CASTIYWQDGYTF. The whole variable domain, filled in from reference TRBV5-6 and TRBJ1-2, reads DAGVTQSPTHLIKTRGQQVTLRCSPKSGHDTVSWYQQALGQGPQFIFQYYEEEERQRGNFPDRFSGHQFPNYSSELNVNALLLGDSALYLCASTIYWQDGYTFGSGTRLTVV.